This TCR beta chain was identified in a study of T cells after posttransplantation cyclophosphamide. Whole-study findings and limits: Tissue-infiltrating T cells from skin or gut overlapped little with blood T cells. Later post-transplant blood repertoires were often dominated by donor CD8+ memory clones. TRB clonality was highly associated with recipient CMV seropositivity and reactivation.

This clone was detected only a few times. The antigen is unknown. In germline, CDR1 is MNHEY, CDR2 SVGAGI. V dropped 0 bases and J dropped 0 bases, with 6 bases sitting between them. The CDR3 contains 15 residues. Clones were read by immunoSEQ multiplex PCR, and TCRdb kept only the in-frame ones, dropping some. This table holds tens of thousands of clones, more than 70% found once. Specimen: PBMCs. The gene calls are TRBV6-5 and TRBJ1-3; D remains unclear. The origin of this receptor is a man aged 25 to 40 with a blood cancer, CMV-positive, and with a related stem cell donor. CDR3 nucleotide sequence: TGTGCCAGCAGTTACTCTTCAGGCTCTGGAAACACCATATATTTT. This gives the protein CASSYSSGSGNTIYF.